Reported below is one T cell receptor beta chain. Data came from immunoSEQ multiplex PCR; TCRdb stores just in-frame clones and leaves some out. Of approximately 170,000 clones listed, less than 90% are singletons. The sample comes from a study of blood T cell repertoires in COVID-19. Germline V gene lookup returns CDR1 MDHEN and CDR2 SYDVKM. The V and J ends lost 7 bases and 9 bases, in that order; junction bases with no gene match: 6. The CDR3 totals 12 residues. V is TRBV28 and J is TRBJ1-2, with 9 bases lining up with TRBD1. Sequencing used PBMCs or T cells enriched from blood (not recorded which). This sequence originates from a woman aged 50 to 60 who had recovered from COVID-19. CDR3: CASIGDRDRYTF. The CDR3 bases are TGTGCCAGCATAGGGGACAGGGATCGCTACACCTTC.